This entry lists 16 T cell receptor beta chains sequenced from one sample in a study of T cells after yellow fever vaccination. TCRdb ran MiXCR on the 5' RACE reads and lists one entry per CDR3 protein. The table includes some 260,000 distinct CDR3 sequences, roughly 4.8% detected once. This specimen consisted of CD4+ T cells sorted from PBMCs, obtained on the day of the yellow fever booster vaccination. These receptor sequences come from a man aged 18 to 30 who received the YFV17D yellow fever vaccine.

The chain joins TRBV10-3 to TRBJ2-1; 8 positions agree with TRBD1. V lost 2 bases to trimming and J lost 2 bases; unmatched junction nucleotides: 5. Germline V gives CDR1 ENHRY, CDR2 SYGVKD. This CDR3 contains 16 residues. CDR3 coding DNA: TGTGCCATCAGTGAGGACACACAGGGGGCCTACAATGAGCAGTTCTTC. The encoded protein is CAISEDTQGAYNEQFF.

The chain employs TRBV5-1 and TRBJ2-3; the D is unclear. The CDR3 sequence is 16 residues long. CDR1 is SGHRS and CDR2 is YFSETQ in the germline V gene. V lost 0 bases and J lost 0, with 11 bases in between. This CDR3 reads CASSLGPASSTDTQYF. The CDR3 bases are TGCGCCAGCAGCTTGGGGCCAGCCTCTAGCACAGATACGCAGTATTTT. Using reference TRBV5-1 and TRBJ2-3 for the parts outside the CDR3, the full variable domain is KAGVTQTPRYLIKTRGQQVTLSCSPISGHRSVSWYQQTPGQGLQFLFEYFSETQRNKGNFPGRFSGRQFSNSRSEMNVSTLELGDSALYLCASSLGPASSTDTQYFGPGTRLTVL.

This clonotype has ten or more counts. This chain links TRBV12-3 or TRBV12-4 with TRBJ2-7; no reliable D call. The ends were cut back, 5 bases at V and 2 bases at J, with 13 bases in the middle. The CDR3 consists of 14 residues. The CDR3 bases are TGTGCCAGCAGTCCACAGAGTGGTACCTACGAGCAGTACTTC. As protein: CASSPQSGTYEQYF.

This clonotype was counted only a few times. V usage is TRBV10-3 and J usage is TRBJ1-6; tentatively, D is TRBD1 (5 bases). In germline, CDR1 is ENHRY, CDR2 SYGVKD. V dropped 11 bases and J dropped 7 bases, with 36 bases sitting between them. The CDR3 loop spans 20 amino acids. CDR3 protein: CAFLKGPGTAGPSFNSPLHF. The CDR3 coding sequence is TGTGCCTTCCTAAAGGGTCCCGGGACGGCGGGCCCCTCTTTCAATTCACCCCTCCACTTT.

There are many counts of this clonotype. This sequence joins TRBV5-5 and TRBJ2-1; perhaps D is TRBD1 or TRBD2 (5 bases each). V lost 2 bases and J 9 bases, leaving 9 bases between the germline ends. This CDR3 region has 12 residues. Germline V gene data show CDR1 as SGHKS and CDR2 as YYEKEE (reference sequence). This chain's CDR3 is CASSFRAGEQFF. CDR3 DNA: TGTGCCAGCAGCTTCAGGGCGGGTGAGCAGTTCTTC.

This clonotype was seen at least ten times. This chain links TRBV28 with TRBJ2-3, with 10 bases fitting TRBD2. V shed 6 bases, J shed 2 bases, and the junction held 5 bases outside the gene matches. The CDR3 has 15 residues. Germline V CDR1 and CDR2: MDHEN, SYDVKM. Here the CDR3 DNA reads TGTGCCAGCAGCCGCGGACTAGCGGACACAGATACGCAGTATTTT. It yields the protein CASSRGLADTDTQYF.

This clonotype was observed a handful of times. This chain links TRBV21-1 with TRBJ2-7; the D call TRBD1 from the table was never checked on the DNA. TRBV21-1 is reported as a pseudogene. The CDR3 is 19 residues long. CDR3 DNA: TGTGCCAGCAGCCTCCAAGCCGGGACAGGGGGCGCAGGGTGTTACGAGCAGTACGTC. Protein product: CASSLQAGTGGAGCYEQYV.

This clonotype showed up just a few times. The DNA for the CDR3 is TGCAGTGCTAGACTGGCAGGCCCAAACACTGAAGCTTTCTTT. It specifies CSARLAGPNTEAFF. The V call is TRBV20-1, the J call TRBJ1-1; no clear D. The length of the CDR3 is 14 residues. The V and J ends lost 2 bases and 2 bases respectively, with 12 bases between them. From germline, CDR1 is DFQATT and CDR2 SNEGSKA (reference sequence).

This chain connects TRBV30 to TRBJ2-7; possibly TRBD1 or TRBD2 for D (5 bases each). Germline V CDR1 and CDR2: GTSNPN, SVGIG (reference sequence). The CDR3 is 13 residues long. Deletions cut 5 bases from V and 1 base from J, with 12 bases between. The CDR3 sequence is CAWDGEGSYEQYF. The CDR3 DNA sequence: TGTGCCTGGGACGGTGAGGGGTCCTACGAGCAGTACTTC.

This clonotype has just a few counts. The chain carries TRBV7-8 and TRBJ1-2; D unclear. The CDR3 consists of 16 residues. Germline V lookup: CDR1 SGHVS, CDR2 FQNEAQ. With 1 base removed from V and 0 bases from J, the gap between germline ends came to 12 bases. Here the CDR3 reads CASSLGGSYSNYGYTF. CDR3 coding DNA: TGTGCCAGCAGCTTAGGCGGGTCATATTCTAACTATGGCTACACCTTC.

In its sample, this clonotype was seen a few times. J is TRBJ1-2 and V is TRBV19; possible D gene TRBD1, 5 bases. V was shortened by 5 bases and J by 3 bases, with 19 bases between the two germline ends. CDR1 and CDR2 from the germline V gene are LNHDA and SQIVND (reference sequence). The CDR3 runs to 16 residues. CDR3 sequence reads: CASSPSGAVGHYGYTF. CDR3 coding DNA: TGTGCCAGTAGTCCCTCCGGGGCAGTCGGCCACTATGGCTACACCTTC.

This clonotype was counted ten times or more. As DNA, the CDR3 is TGTGCCAGCAGCTTGGCCTCAGGGCAAGAGACCCAGTACTTC. This codes for CASSLASGQETQYF. The V call is TRBV5-4, the J call TRBJ2-5, with TRBD1 as a possible D gene (5 bases). This CDR3 contains 14 residues. CDR1 is SGHNT and CDR2 is YYREEE in the germline V gene (reference sequence). With 0 bases removed from V and 2 bases from J, the gap between germline ends came to 8 bases.

This clonotype showed up just a few times. The genes are TRBV10-3 and TRBJ1-1; D is ambiguous. CDR3 length equals 12 residues. CDR1 and CDR2 (germline): ENHRY, SYGVKD. Between the trimmed V and J ends, which lost 3 bases and 4 bases, there was a span of 6 bases. The CDR3 bases are TGTGCCATCAGTGATTATGGCACTGAAGCTTTCTTT. This sequence encodes CAISDYGTEAFF.

This clonotype was seen repeatedly, ten times or more. The chain joins TRBV7-2 to TRBJ2-2; TRBD1 agrees at 8 bases. The germline gives CDR1 SGHTA, CDR2 FQGNSA. The CDR3 covers 15 residues. J gave up 4 bases and V 1 base, and 2 bases lay outside the gene matches. The CDR3 protein is CASSLGTGFTGELFF. CDR3 sequence (DNA): TGTGCCAGCAGCTTAGGGACAGGGTTCACCGGGGAGCTGTTTTTT.

J is TRBJ1-2 and V is TRBV12-3 or TRBV12-4; TRBD1 might be the D (5 bases). The CDR3 spans 15 residues. Deletions cut 5 bases from V and 5 bases from J, with 18 bases between. CDR3 in DNA: TGTGCCAGCAGTCTGGTTGGGGGATGGGCTTATGGCTACACCTTC. Protein: CASSLVGGWAYGYTF.

The V gene is TRBV6-6, the J gene TRBJ2-5; TRBD2 matches at 11 bases. This CDR3 region has 14 residues. The V gene's germline CDR1 is MNHNY and CDR2 SVGAGI (reference sequence). V was pared by 7 bases and J by 4 bases, with 5 bases of the junction left unmatched. CDR3 in DNA: TGTGCCAGCATATTAGCGGGGGGGAGAGAGACCCAGTACTTC. Translating gives CASILAGGRETQYF.